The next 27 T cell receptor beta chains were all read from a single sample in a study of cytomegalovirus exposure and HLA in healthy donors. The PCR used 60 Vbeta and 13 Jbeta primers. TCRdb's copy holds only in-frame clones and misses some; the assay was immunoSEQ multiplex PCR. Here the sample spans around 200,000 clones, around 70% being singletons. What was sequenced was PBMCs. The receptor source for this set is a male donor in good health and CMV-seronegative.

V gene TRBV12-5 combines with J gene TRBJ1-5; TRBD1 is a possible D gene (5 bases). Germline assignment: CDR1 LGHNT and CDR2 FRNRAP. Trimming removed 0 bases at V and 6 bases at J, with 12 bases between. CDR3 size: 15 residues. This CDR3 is CASGLVGGMGQPQHF. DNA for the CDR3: TGTGCTAGTGGTTTGGTGGGGGGTATGGGTCAGCCCCAGCATTTT.

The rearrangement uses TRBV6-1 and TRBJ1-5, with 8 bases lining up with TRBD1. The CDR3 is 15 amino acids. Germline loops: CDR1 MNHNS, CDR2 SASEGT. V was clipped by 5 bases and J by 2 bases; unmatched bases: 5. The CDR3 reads CASSFRGRGNQPQHF. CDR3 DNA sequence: TGTGCCAGCAGTTTCAGGGGGCGAGGCAATCAGCCCCAGCATTTT.

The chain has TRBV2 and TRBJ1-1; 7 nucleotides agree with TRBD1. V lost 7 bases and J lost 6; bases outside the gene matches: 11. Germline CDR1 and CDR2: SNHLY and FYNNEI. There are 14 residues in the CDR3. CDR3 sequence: CASTRTGAYPEAFF. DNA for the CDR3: TGTGCCAGCACTCGTACAGGGGCGTACCCTGAAGCTTTCTTT.

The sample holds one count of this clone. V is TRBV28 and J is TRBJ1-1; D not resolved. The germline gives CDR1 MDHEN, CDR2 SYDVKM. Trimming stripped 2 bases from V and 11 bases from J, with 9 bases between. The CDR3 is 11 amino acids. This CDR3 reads CASSLEGGAFF. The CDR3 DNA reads TGTGCCAGCAGTTTAGAGGGAGGCGCTTTCTTT.

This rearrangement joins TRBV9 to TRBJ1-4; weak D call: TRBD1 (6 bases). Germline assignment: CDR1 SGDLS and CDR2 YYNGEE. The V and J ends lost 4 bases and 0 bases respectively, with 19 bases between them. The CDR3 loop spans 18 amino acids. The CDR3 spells CASSPRRTEMPTNEKLFF. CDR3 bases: TGTGCCAGCAGCCCCCGAAGGACAGAAATGCCAACTAATGAAAAACTGTTTTTT.

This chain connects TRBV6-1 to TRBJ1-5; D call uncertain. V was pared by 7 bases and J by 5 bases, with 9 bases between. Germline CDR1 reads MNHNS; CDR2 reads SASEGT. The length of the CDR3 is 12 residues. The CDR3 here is CASKEFDQPQHF. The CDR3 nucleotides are TGTGCCAGCAAAGAGTTCGATCAGCCCCAGCATTTT.

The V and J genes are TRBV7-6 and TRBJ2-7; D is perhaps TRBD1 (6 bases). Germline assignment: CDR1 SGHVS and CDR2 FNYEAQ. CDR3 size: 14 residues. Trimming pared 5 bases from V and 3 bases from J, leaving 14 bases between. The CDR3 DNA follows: TGTGCCAGCAGCCCAACAGGACAGTACTACGAGCAGTACTTC. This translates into CASSPTGQYYEQYF.

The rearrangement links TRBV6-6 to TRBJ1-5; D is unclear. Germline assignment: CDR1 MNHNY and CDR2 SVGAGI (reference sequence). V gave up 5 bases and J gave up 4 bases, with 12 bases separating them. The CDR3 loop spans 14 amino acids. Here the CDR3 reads CASSGPGLNQPQHF. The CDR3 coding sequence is TGTGCCAGCAGTGGTCCGGGTCTAAATCAGCCCCAGCATTTT.

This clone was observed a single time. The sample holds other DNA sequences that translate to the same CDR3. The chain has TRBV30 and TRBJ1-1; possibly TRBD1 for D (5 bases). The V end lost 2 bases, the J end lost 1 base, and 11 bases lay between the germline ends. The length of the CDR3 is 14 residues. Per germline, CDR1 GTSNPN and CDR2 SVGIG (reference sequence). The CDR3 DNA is TGTGCCTGGAGTCCAGGGCCCGGGAACACTGAAGCTTTCTTT. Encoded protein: CAWSPGPGNTEAFF.

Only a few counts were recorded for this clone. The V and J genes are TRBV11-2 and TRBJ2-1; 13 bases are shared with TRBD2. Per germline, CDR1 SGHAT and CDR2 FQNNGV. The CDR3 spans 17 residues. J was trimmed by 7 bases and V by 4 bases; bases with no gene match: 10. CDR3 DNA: TGTGCCAGCAGCTGGGGGGGGACTAGCGGGATGTCAAATGAGCAGTTCTTC. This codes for CASSWGGTSGMSNEQFF.

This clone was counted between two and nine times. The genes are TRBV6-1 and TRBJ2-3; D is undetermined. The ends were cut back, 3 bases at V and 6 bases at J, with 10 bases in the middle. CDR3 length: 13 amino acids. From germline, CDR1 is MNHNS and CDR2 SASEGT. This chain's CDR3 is CASSDVVLDTQYF. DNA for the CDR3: TGTGCCAGCAGTGACGTAGTTCTGGATACGCAGTATTTT.

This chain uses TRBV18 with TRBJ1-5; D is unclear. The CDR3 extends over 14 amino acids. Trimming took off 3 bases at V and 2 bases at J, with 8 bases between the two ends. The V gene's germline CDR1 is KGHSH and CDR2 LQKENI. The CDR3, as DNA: TGTGCCAGCTCACCGGGAGACGGCAATCAGCCCCAGCATTTT. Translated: CASSPGDGNQPQHF.

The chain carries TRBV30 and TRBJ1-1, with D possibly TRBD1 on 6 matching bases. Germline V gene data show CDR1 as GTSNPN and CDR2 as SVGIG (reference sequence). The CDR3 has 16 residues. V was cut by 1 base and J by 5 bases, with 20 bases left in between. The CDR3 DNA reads TGTGCCTGGAGTGATGGAGCAGGGGCTCTTGGGACTGAAGCTTTCTTT. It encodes CAWSDGAGALGTEAFF.

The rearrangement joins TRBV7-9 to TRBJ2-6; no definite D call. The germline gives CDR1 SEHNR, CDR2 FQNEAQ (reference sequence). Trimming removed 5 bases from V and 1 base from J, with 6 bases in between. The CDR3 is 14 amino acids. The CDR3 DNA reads TGTGCCAGCAGCCTAAAATCTGGGGCCAACGTCCTGACTTTC. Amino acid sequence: CASSLKSGANVLTF.

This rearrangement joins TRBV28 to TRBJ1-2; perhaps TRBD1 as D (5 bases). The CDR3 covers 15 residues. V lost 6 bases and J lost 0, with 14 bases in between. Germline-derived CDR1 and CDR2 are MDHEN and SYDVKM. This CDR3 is CASSAEGAPNYGYTF. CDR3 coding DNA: TGTGCCAGCAGCGCTGAAGGGGCCCCTAACTATGGCTACACCTTC.

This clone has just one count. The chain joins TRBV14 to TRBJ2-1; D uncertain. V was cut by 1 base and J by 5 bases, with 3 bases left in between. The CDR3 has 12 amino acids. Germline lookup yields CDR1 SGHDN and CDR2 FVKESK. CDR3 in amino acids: CASSQVNNEQFF. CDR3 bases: TGTGCCAGCAGCCAAGTTAACAATGAGCAGTTCTTC.

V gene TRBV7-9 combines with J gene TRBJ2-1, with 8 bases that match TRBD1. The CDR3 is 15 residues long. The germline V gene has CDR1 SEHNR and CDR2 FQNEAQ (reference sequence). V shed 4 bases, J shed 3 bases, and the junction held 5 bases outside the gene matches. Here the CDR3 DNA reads TGTGCCAGCAGCTCCGGACAGGGTTACTACAATGAGCAGTTCTTC. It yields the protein CASSSGQGYYNEQFF.

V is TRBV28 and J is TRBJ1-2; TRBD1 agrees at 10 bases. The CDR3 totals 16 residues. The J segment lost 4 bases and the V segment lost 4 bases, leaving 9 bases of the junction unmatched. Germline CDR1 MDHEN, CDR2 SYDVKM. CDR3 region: CASSSGPGTGAYGYTF. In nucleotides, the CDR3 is TGTGCCAGCAGTTCCGGTCCCGGGACAGGGGCCTATGGCTACACCTTC.

The CDR3 is CASSFVNTEAFF. The CDR3, as DNA: TGTGCCAGCAGCTTCGTGAACACTGAAGCTTTCTTT. This chain joins TRBV7-3 and TRBJ1-1; no clear D. The CDR3 consists of 12 residues. Germline CDR1 and CDR2: SGHTA and FQGTGA. The V gene lost 3 bases and the J gene lost 0 bases, with 2 bases spanning the gap.

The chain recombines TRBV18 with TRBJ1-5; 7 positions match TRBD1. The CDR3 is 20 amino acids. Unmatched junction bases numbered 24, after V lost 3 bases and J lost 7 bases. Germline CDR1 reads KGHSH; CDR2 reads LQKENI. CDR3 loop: CASSPLSGTGTDHNPQPQHF. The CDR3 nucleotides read TGTGCCAGCTCACCCCTTTCGGGTACAGGGACAGATCACAATCCGCAGCCCCAGCATTTT.

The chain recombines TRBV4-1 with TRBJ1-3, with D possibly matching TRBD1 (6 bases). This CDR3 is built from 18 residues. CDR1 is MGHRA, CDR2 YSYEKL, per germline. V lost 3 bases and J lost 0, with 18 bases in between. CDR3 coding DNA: TGCGCCAGCAGCCAGGGGGATCGACAGGTTTACTCTGGAAACACCATATATTTT. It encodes CASSQGDRQVYSGNTIYF.

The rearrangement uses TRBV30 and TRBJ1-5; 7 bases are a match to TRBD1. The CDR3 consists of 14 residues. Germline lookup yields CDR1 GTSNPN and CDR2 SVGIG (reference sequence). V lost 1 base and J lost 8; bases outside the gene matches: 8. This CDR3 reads CAWSALTGLKPQHF. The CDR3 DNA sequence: TGTGCCTGGAGTGCCTTGACAGGGTTAAAGCCCCAGCATTTT.

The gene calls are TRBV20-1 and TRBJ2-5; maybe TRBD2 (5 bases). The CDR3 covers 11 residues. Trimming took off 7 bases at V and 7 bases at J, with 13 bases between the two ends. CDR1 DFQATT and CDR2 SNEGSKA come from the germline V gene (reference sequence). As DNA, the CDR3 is TGCAGTGTCTGGCGGAGCGGGACCCAGTACTTC. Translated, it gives CSVWRSGTQYF.

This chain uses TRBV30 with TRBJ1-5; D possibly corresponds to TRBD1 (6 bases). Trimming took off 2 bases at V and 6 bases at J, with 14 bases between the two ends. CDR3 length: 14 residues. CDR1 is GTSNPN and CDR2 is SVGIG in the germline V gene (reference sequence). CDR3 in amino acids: CAWSSKGGGQPQHF. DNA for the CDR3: TGTGCCTGGAGTTCTAAGGGGGGGGGTCAGCCCCAGCATTTT. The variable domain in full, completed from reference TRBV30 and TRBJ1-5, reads SQTIHQWPATLVQPVGSPLSLECTVEGTSNPNLYWYRQAAGRGLQLLFYSVGIGQISSEVPQNLSASRPQDRQFILSSKKLLLSDSGFYLCAWSSKGGGQPQHFGDGTRLSIL.

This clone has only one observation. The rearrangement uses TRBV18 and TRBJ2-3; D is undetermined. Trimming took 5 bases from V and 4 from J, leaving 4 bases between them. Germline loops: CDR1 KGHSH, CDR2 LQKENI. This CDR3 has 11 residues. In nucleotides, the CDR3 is TGTGCCAGCTCAGACTCAGATACGCAGTATTTT. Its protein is CASSDSDTQYF.

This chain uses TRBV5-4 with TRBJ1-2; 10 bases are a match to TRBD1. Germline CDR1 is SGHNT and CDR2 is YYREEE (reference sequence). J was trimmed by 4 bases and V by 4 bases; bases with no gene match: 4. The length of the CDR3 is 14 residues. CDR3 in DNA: TGTGCCAGCAGCAAGACAGGGGGCACCTATGGCTACACCTTC. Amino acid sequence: CASSKTGGTYGYTF.

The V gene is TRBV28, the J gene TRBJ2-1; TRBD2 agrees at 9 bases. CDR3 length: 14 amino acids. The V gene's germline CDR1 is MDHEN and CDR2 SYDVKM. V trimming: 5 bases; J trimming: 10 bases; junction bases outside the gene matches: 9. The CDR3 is CASSTTGTSYEQFF. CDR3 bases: TGTGCCAGCAGTACTACCGGGACTAGCTACGAGCAGTTCTTC.